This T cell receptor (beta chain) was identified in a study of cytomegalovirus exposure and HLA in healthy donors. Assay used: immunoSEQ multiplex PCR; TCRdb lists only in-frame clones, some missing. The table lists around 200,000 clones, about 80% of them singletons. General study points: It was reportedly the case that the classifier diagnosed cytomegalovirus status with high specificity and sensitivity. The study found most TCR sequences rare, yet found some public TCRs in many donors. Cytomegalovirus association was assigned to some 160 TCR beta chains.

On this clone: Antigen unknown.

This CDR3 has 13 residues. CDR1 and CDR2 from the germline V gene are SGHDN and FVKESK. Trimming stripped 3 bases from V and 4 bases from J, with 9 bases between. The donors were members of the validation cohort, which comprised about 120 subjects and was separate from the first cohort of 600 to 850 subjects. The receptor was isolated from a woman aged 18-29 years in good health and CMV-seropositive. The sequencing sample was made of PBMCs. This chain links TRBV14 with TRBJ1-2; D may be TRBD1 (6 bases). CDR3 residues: CASSHGQTYGYTF. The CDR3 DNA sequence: TGTGCCAGCAGCCATGGACAGACCTATGGCTACACCTTC.